The 10 T cell receptor beta chains listed next were all sequenced from one sample in a study of neurological immune-mediated disorders. TCRdb redid the calling of the 5' RACE reads with MiXCR, one entry per CDR3 protein. The sample shows approximately 86,000 distinct CDR3 sequences, 2.6% of them seen only once. Material for sequencing was PBMCs. Receptor source: a woman between 25 and 40 years old with multiple sclerosis.

This clonotype was seen at least ten times. This chain uses TRBV4-3 with TRBJ2-2; TRBD2 aligns across 8 bases. In germline, CDR1 is LGHNA, CDR2 YSLEER. The CDR3 has 17 amino acids. V lost 2 bases to trimming and J lost 3 bases; unmatched junction nucleotides: 8. DNA for the CDR3: TGCGCCAGCAGCCAACTCAGCGGGAGAGCGGACACCGGGGAGCTGTTTTTT. It yields the protein CASSQLSGRADTGELFF.

On this clonotype: This may arise from a read error, as a much more abundant clone is one base away. J is TRBJ1-5 and V is TRBV19; weak D call: TRBD1 (5 bases). The CDR3 has 13 residues. Germline CDR1 LNHDA, CDR2 SQIVND (reference sequence). The CDR3 here is CASSAGTDQHQHF. The CDR3 DNA follows: TGTGCCAGTAGTGCTGGGACGGATCAGCACCAGCATTTT.

The table lists this clonotype with many counts. The genes are TRBV27 and TRBJ2-5; no firm D call. Germline CDR1 is MNHEY and CDR2 is SMNVEV (reference sequence). The CDR3 length is 15 residues. V shed 6 bases and J shed 4 bases, with 18 bases lying between them. CDR3 protein: CASSKSHFIGETQYF. The CDR3 DNA reads as TGTGCCAGCAGCAAAAGTCACTTTATAGGAGAGACCCAGTACTTC.

Many counts were recorded for this clonotype. The rearrangement uses TRBV11-3 and TRBJ2-1; D may correspond to TRBD1 or TRBD2 (5 bases each). The CDR3 is 14 residues long. V gave up 3 bases and J gave up 5 bases, with 11 bases separating them. The germline CDR1 and CDR2 sequences are SGHNT and YENEEA. DNA of the CDR3: TGTGCCAGCAGCTTGGCCAGGGAGAACAATGAGCAGTTCTTC. Translated: CASSLARENNEQFF.

This clonotype was recorded many times. This rearrangement joins TRBV5-1 to TRBJ2-5; no firm D call. Germline CDR1 SGHRS, CDR2 YFSETQ. This CDR3 is built from 15 residues. Trimming left V 0 bases short and J 5 bases short, with 14 bases between. The CDR3 sequence: CASSLEGLEPETQYF. CDR3 coding DNA: TGCGCCAGCAGCTTGGAGGGTCTAGAGCCCGAGACCCAGTACTTC. The full variable domain, completed using reference TRBV5-1 and TRBJ2-5, is KAGVTQTPRYLIKTRGQQVTLSCSPISGHRSVSWYQQTPGQGLQFLFEYFSETQRNKGNFPGRFSGRQFSNSRSEMNVSTLELGDSALYLCASSLEGLEPETQYFGPGTRLLVL.

This clonotype was seen ten or more times. The chain links TRBV7-2 to TRBJ2-1; D may match TRBD1 or TRBD2 (5 bases each). The V end was cut by 7 bases, the J end by 6 bases, with 19 bases between. The CDR3 sequence is 15 residues long. Germline CDR1 SGHTA, CDR2 FQGNSA. The CDR3 nucleotides are TGTGCCAGCACCGCTACCCCGGCCGGGGCCAATGAGCAGTTCTTC. It codes for CASTATPAGANEQFF.

Ten or more counts support this clonotype. This chain uses TRBV5-5 with TRBJ2-1, with 11 positions matching TRBD2. This CDR3 is built from 18 residues. In germline, CDR1 is SGHKS, CDR2 YYEKEE (reference sequence). V trimming: 0 bases; J trimming: 6 bases; junction bases outside the gene matches: 11. The CDR3 DNA reads TGTGCCAGCAGCTTGGAGGGGACTAGCGGCTCGAGGGTCAATGAGCAGTTCTTC. Protein: CASSLEGTSGSRVNEQFF. The whole variable domain, remainder taken from reference TRBV5-5 and TRBJ2-1, is DAGVTQSPTHLIKTRGQQVTLRCSPISGHKSVSWYQQVLGQGPQFIFQYYEKEERGRGNFPDRFSARQFPNYSSELNVNALLLGDSALYLCASSLEGTSGSRVNEQFFGPGTRLTVL.

This clonotype showed up many times. The V call is TRBV21-1, the J call TRBJ2-1. TRBV21-1 counts as a pseudogene. CDR3 length: 13 residues. The DNA of the CDR3 is TGTGCCAGCAGCAATCCGAGTTGCAATGAGCAGTTCTTC. Translation: CASSNPSCNEQFF.

This clonotype was picked up many times. The rearrangement links TRBV27 to TRBJ1-3, with D perhaps matching TRBD1 (5 bases). This CDR3 comprises 14 residues. Germline CDR1 MNHEY, CDR2 SMNVEV (reference sequence). V dropped 5 bases and J dropped 4 bases, with 12 bases sitting between them. Here the CDR3 DNA reads TGTGCCAGCAGTCCAACGACAGAAGGAAACACCATATATTTT. Its protein is CASSPTTEGNTIYF.

Ten or more counts support this clonotype. The J gene is TRBJ1-2, the V gene TRBV20-1, with D hard to call. The CDR3 has 12 residues. Per the germline V gene, CDR1 is DFQATT and CDR2 is SNEGSKA (reference sequence). Trimming removed 1 base at V and 3 bases at J, with 6 bases between. Here the CDR3 reads CSARGVDYGYTF. CDR3 coding DNA: TGCAGTGCTAGAGGAGTAGACTATGGCTACACCTTC.